This T cell receptor beta chain was recorded in a study of radiation and T cells in renal cell carcinoma. General study findings and limits: Without pretreatment biopsies, baseline tumor clonotype presence was undetermined.

On this clone itself: No antigen is known for it.

Sequencing was performed with immunoSEQ multiplex PCR; in TCRdb, only in-frame clones are kept and a portion is missing. Of roughly 130,000 clones in the sample, roughly 88% were seen once. Time point of the sample: baseline pretreatment blood. Noted treatment: 15 Gy SBRT to primary tumor, nephrectomy 4 weeks later. The CDR3 has 16 amino acids. Germline values: CDR1 SEHNR, CDR2 FQNEAQ (reference sequence). Deletions cut 5 bases from V and 2 bases from J, with 13 bases between. V usage is TRBV7-9 and J usage is TRBJ2-6, with a possible D match to TRBD1 (6 bases). The clonotype comes from a woman in her forties or fifties with renal cell carcinoma. Sequenced material: blood, taken from a patient whose treatment included radiotherapy and nephrectomy. The CDR3 DNA sequence: TGTGCCAGCAGCCTCACAGGGATCCCTGGGGCCAACGTCCTGACTTTC. Protein sequence: CASSLTGIPGANVLTF.